A single sample gave rise to the 24 T cell receptor beta chains below, sequenced in a study of TIL therapy for anti-PD-1-resistant metastatic lung cancer listed by TCRdb under 2021. Sample time point, as interpreted from the label and publication: pre-treatment sample, taken before nivolumab and TIL therapy. TCR beta CDR3 regions were amplified from genomic DNA by bias-controlled multiplex PCR with the immunoSEQ v3 hsTCRB kit. The clones in this table, taken by TCRdb from immuneACCESS, are in-frame only. Not every clone is retained; where verified, under half of the shortfall comes from an unresolved V gene, and the cause of the rest is unknown. This sample gives about 44,000 clones in total; around 80% of them show up just once. The top ten hold approximately 16% of the sample. The sequences come from blood, collected at baseline. The receptor source for this set is a man in his 70s with non-small cell lung cancer.

V usage is TRBV19 and J usage is TRBJ1-5; 8 bases fit TRBD1. The ends lost 4 bases at V and 4 bases at J; junction bases unmatched: 6. The CDR3 is made up of 15 amino acids. CDR1 and CDR2 (germline): LNHDA, SQIVND (reference sequence). CDR3 sequence: CASSTTGVGNQPQHF. The CDR3 DNA is TGTGCCAGTAGTACGACAGGGGTAGGAAATCAGCCCCAGCATTTT.

CDR3 DNA: TGTGCCAGCAGCTTAGCGCCCAGCGGGAGGAGCCACGAGCAGTACTTC. It is translated as CASSLAPSGRSHEQYF. The chain recombines TRBV7-6 with TRBJ2-7, with TRBD2 identical over 9 bases. V gave up 0 bases and J gave up 5 bases; unmatched junction bases: 8. CDR1 and CDR2 from the germline V gene are SGHVS and FNYEAQ. The length of the CDR3 is 16 residues. The full variable domain, with the rest looked up from reference TRBV7-6 and TRBJ2-7, is GAGVSQSPRYKVTKRGQDVALRCDPISGHVSLYWYRQALGQGPEFLTYFNYEAQQDKSGLPNDRFSAERPEGSISTLTIQRTEQRDSAMYRCASSLAPSGRSHEQYFGPGTRLTVT.

The chain combines TRBV25-1 with TRBJ2-5; perhaps TRBD2 as D (6 bases). Germline V gene data show CDR1 as MGHDK and CDR2 as SYGVNS. V was shortened by 0 bases and J by 4 bases, with 12 bases between the two germline ends. This CDR3 has 15 residues. DNA for the CDR3: TGTGCCAGCAGTGAATATTCGGGGGAGAGAGAGACCCAGTACTTC. Its protein is CASSEYSGERETQYF.

The chain couples TRBV28 to TRBJ1-3; D perhaps matches TRBD1 (6 bases). The CDR3 sequence is 15 residues long. CDR1 and CDR2 from the germline V gene are MDHEN and SYDVKM. The V end was cut by 2 bases, the J end by 5 bases, with 13 bases between. The CDR3 nucleotides are TGTGCCAGCAGTTTAGCGGTCAGGGGAAGAAACACCATATATTTT. Translation: CASSLAVRGRNTIYF.

This clone turned up a few times. This CDR3 reads CASSLGTSENTGELFF. In nucleotides, the CDR3 is TGCGCCAGCAGCCTAGGGACTAGCGAGAACACCGGGGAGCTGTTTTTT. The V gene is TRBV5-1, the J gene TRBJ2-2; 10 bases map to TRBD2. V gave up 4 bases and J gave up 1 base; unmatched junction bases: 4. Looked up from germline, CDR1 is SGHRS and CDR2 is YFSETQ. The CDR3 is made up of 16 amino acids. Full variable domain (rest looked up from reference TRBV5-1 and TRBJ2-2): KAGVTQTPRYLIKTRGQQVTLSCSPISGHRSVSWYQQTPGQGLQFLFEYFSETQRNKGNFPGRFSGRQFSNSRSEMNVSTLELGDSALYLCASSLGTSENTGELFFGEGSRLTVL.

The chain has TRBV28 and TRBJ1-1; TRBD1 matches at 7 bases. Losses at the gene ends were 2 bases for V and 6 bases for J; bases not matched to a gene: 6. Germline-derived CDR1 and CDR2 are MDHEN and SYDVKM. The CDR3 contains 14 residues. The CDR3 is CASSLIGGKAEAFF. The CDR3, as DNA: TGTGCCAGCAGTTTAATAGGGGGCAAGGCTGAAGCTTTCTTT.

This rearrangement joins TRBV19 to TRBJ2-6; TRBD1 matches at 7 bases. V lost 4 bases to trimming and J lost 0 bases; unmatched junction nucleotides: 3. Looked up from germline, CDR1 is LNHDA and CDR2 is SQIVND (reference sequence). The CDR3 length is 16 residues. The CDR3 here is CASSRTGRSGANVLTF. CDR3 DNA: TGTGCCAGTAGTAGGACAGGCCGCTCTGGGGCCAACGTCCTGACTTTC.

This chain's CDR3 is CASSRDRGLNNEQFF. The CDR3 region has the DNA TGTGCCAGCAGCAGAGACAGGGGGCTGAACAATGAGCAGTTCTTC. J is TRBJ2-1 and V is TRBV7-7, with 10 bases that match TRBD1. Germline CDR1 SSHAT, CDR2 FNYEAQ (reference sequence). V shed 5 bases, J shed 5 bases, and the junction held 6 bases outside the gene matches. There are 15 residues in the CDR3.

The CDR3, as DNA: TGTGCCAGCAGCTTGGATGGTTACAATCAGCCCCAGCATTTT. It is translated as CASSLDGYNQPQHF. The gene calls are TRBV5-5 and TRBJ1-5; no definite D call. The V gene's germline CDR1 is SGHKS and CDR2 YYEKEE (reference sequence). V was trimmed by 0 bases and J by 3 bases, leaving 7 bases between them. The CDR3 contains 14 residues.

The gene calls are TRBV9 and TRBJ1-1; 7 bases fit TRBD1. This CDR3 has 15 amino acids. V lost 3 bases, J lost 0 bases, and 5 bases stayed unmatched. Germline V gene data show CDR1 as SGDLS and CDR2 as YYNGEE. The CDR3 protein is CASSAPGQLNTEAFF. In DNA form, the CDR3 reads TGTGCCAGCAGCGCACCGGGACAGTTGAACACTGAAGCTTTCTTT.

The chain is built from TRBV5-1 and TRBJ1-1; 10 bases map to TRBD1. Trimming removed 8 bases from V and 6 bases from J; junction bases left unmatched: 10. There are 14 residues in the CDR3. Germline CDR1 is SGHRS and CDR2 is YFSETQ. For the CDR3, the DNA is TGCGCCAGTCAGGGACAGGGGTTGGTTGCTGAAGCTTTCTTT. This gives the protein CASQGQGLVAEAFF.

CDR3 loop: CASSLLGTNYEQYF. The CDR3 nucleotides are TGTGCCAGCAGTTTACTAGGGACTAACTACGAGCAGTACTTC. The rearrangement links TRBV28 to TRBJ2-7; 7 bases are a match to TRBD2. The germline V gene has CDR1 MDHEN and CDR2 SYDVKM. V was pared by 2 bases and J by 3 bases, with 4 bases of the junction left unmatched. This CDR3 has 14 amino acids.

The chain is built from TRBV19 and TRBJ2-1, with unresolved D. Per germline, CDR1 LNHDA and CDR2 SQIVND (reference sequence). Trimming took off 3 bases at V and 8 bases at J, with 17 bases between the two ends. The CDR3 loop spans 15 amino acids. DNA for the CDR3: TGTGCCAGTAGTATCACGGAAAGGGCTTGGGATGAGCAGTTCTTC. Residues: CASSITERAWDEQFF.

This chain joins TRBV30 and TRBJ1-2; no reliable D call. This CDR3 has 13 residues. Deletions cut 3 bases from V and 2 bases from J, with 10 bases between. Germline V gene sequence: CDR1 GTSNPN, CDR2 SVGIG (reference sequence). Here the CDR3 reads CAWRGRDNYGYTF. The DNA of the CDR3 is TGTGCCTGGAGGGGCCGCGACAACTATGGCTACACCTTC.

The chain joins TRBV5-1 to TRBJ2-3; 7 bases align to TRBD1. J gave up 5 bases and V 4 bases, and 4 bases lay outside the gene matches. The CDR3 covers 13 residues. Germline V lookup: CDR1 SGHRS, CDR2 YFSETQ. CDR3: CASSPQGEDTQYF. CDR3 nucleotide sequence: TGCGCCAGCAGCCCCCAGGGGGAAGATACGCAGTATTTT. The whole variable domain, remainder taken from reference TRBV5-1 and TRBJ2-3, is KAGVTQTPRYLIKTRGQQVTLSCSPISGHRSVSWYQQTPGQGLQFLFEYFSETQRNKGNFPGRFSGRQFSNSRSEMNVSTLELGDSALYLCASSPQGEDTQYFGPGTRLTVL.

In this sample, this clone turned up once. This chain joins TRBV27 and TRBJ1-5, with D uncertain. Trimming stripped 1 base from V and 3 bases from J, with 13 bases between. Germline V CDR1 and CDR2: MNHEY, SMNVEV (reference sequence). The CDR3 totals 16 residues. Here the CDR3 reads CASSLFAGQINQPQHF. CDR3 in DNA: TGTGCCAGCAGTTTATTCGCCGGGCAGATCAATCAGCCCCAGCATTTT.

J is TRBJ2-1 and V is TRBV29-1; TRBD1 matches 7 bases. The CDR3 has 14 amino acids. The V and J ends lost 4 bases and 7 bases, in that order; junction bases with no gene match: 10. Germline V lookup: CDR1 SQVTM, CDR2 ANQGSEA. CDR3 bases: TGCAGCGTTGCCAGGGGGAATGTGGGAAATGAGCAGTTCTTC. Translating it yields CSVARGNVGNEQFF.

The rearrangement uses TRBV7-9 and TRBJ2-7; 13 bases align to TRBD2. Germline V lookup: CDR1 SEHNR, CDR2 FQNEAQ (reference sequence). V trimming: 5 bases; J trimming: 5 bases; junction bases outside the gene matches: 15. The length of the CDR3 is 18 residues. The CDR3 DNA follows: TGTGCCAGCAGCCCCGGACTAGCGGGAGCTGCAATCCCCCACGAGCAGTACTTC. This encodes CASSPGLAGAAIPHEQYF.

The rearrangement uses TRBV6-1 and TRBJ1-3; TRBD1 aligns across 7 bases. The CDR3 contains 18 residues. Germline CDR1 reads MNHNS; CDR2 reads SASEGT. The V segment lost 3 bases and the J segment 1 base; nucleotides outside the gene matches: 12. CDR3 loop: CASSDKETGKTSGNTIYF. The CDR3 bases are TGTGCCAGCAGTGATAAGGAGACAGGGAAGACTTCTGGAAACACCATATATTTT.

This clone appeared a single time. The CDR3 DNA reads as TGCGCCAGCCGACTAGCGGCTAGCACAGATACGCAGTATTTT. Amino acids: CASRLAASTDTQYF. This sequence joins TRBV5-1 and TRBJ2-3; TRBD2 aligns across 9 bases. The CDR3 extends over 14 amino acids. Germline lookup yields CDR1 SGHRS and CDR2 YFSETQ. With 7 bases clipped from V and 0 bases from J, the junction kept 3 bases outside the gene matches.

The gene calls are TRBV28 and TRBJ2-7; D is unresolved. Trimming took 4 bases from V and 4 from J, leaving 8 bases between them. The CDR3 is 12 residues long. The germline CDR1 and CDR2 sequences are MDHEN and SYDVKM. The CDR3 loop is CASSSDWYEQYF. Written as DNA, the CDR3 is TGTGCCAGCAGTTCTGACTGGTACGAGCAGTACTTC.

V and J are TRBV5-1 and TRBJ2-1; no clear D. V was pared by 0 bases and J by 6 bases, with 7 bases between. CDR3 length equals 13 residues. The germline V gene encodes CDR1 SGHRS and CDR2 YFSETQ. The CDR3 DNA sequence: TGCGCCAGCAGCTTGGCGGCAGCCAATGAGCAGTTCTTC. Protein product: CASSLAAANEQFF.

This chain connects TRBV19 to TRBJ1-2, with D possibly being TRBD1 (6 bases). The CDR3 is 11 residues long. In germline, CDR1 is LNHDA, CDR2 SQIVND (reference sequence). The V and J ends lost 10 bases and 6 bases respectively, with 12 bases between them. The CDR3 loop is CAISGVNGYTF. DNA of the CDR3: TGTGCCATCTCAGGGGTAAATGGCTACACCTTC.

J is TRBJ2-5 and V is TRBV2; D remains unclear. The CDR3 runs to 15 residues. The germline V and J ends were trimmed by 6 bases and 1 base, with 15 bases remaining between them. CDR1 and CDR2 (germline): SNHLY, FYNNEI. Here the CDR3 reads CASRARRGFQETQYF. CDR3 bases: TGTGCCAGCAGGGCCAGGCGTGGGTTCCAAGAGACCCAGTACTTC.